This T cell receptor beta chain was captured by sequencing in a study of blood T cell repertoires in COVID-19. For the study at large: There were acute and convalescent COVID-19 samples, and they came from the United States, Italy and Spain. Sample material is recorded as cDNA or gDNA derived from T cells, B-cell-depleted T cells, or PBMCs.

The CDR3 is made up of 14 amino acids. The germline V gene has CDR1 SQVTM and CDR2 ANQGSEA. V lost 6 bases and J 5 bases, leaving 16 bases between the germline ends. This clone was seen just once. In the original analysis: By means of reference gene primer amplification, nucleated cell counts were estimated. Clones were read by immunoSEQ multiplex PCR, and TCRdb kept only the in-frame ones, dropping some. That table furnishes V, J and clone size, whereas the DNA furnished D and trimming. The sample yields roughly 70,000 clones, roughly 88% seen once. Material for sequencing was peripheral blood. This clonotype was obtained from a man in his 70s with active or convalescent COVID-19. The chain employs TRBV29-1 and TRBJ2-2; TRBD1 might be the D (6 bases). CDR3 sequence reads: CSVRGQTLTGELFF. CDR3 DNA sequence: TGCAGCGTACGGGGACAAACACTGACCGGGGAGCTGTTTTTT.